This is a list of T cell receptor beta chains from one sample in a study of shared clonotypes between healthy human individuals. Sequencing was performed with immunoSEQ multiplex PCR; in TCRdb, only in-frame clones are kept and a portion is missing. The table records around 560,000 clones, roughly 95% of them present only once. Source material: naive CD8+ T cells sorted from blood. Source of these receptors: a woman aged 25 to 39 in good health. CDR3s include the opening cysteine and the closing phenylalanine or tryptophan. A D gene is named only where the DNA matches it firmly. A row's size may be missing; if present it is once, few, many or a size class.

D: -
V: TRBV7-7
J: TRBJ2-5
size: -
CDR3: CASSLLGETQYF
DNA: TGTGCCAGCAGCTTACTAGGAGAGACCCAGTACTTC

D: -
V: TRBV6-5
J: TRBJ2-7
size: -
CDR3: CASSHSGRAYEQYF
DNA: TGTGCCAGCAGCCACAGCGGCAGGGCCTACGAGCAGTACTTC

D: -
V: TRBV29-1
J: TRBJ2-7
size: -
CDR3: CSVEDTGHGSSYEQYF
DNA: TGCAGCGTTGAAGACACGGGCCACGGAAGCTCCTACGAGCAGTACTTC

D: TRBD1
V: TRBV30
J: TRBJ1-6
size: -
CDR3: CAWSDRGIRSPLHF
DNA: TGTGCCTGGAGCGACAGGGGGATTAGATCACCCCTCCACTTT

D: -
V: TRBV19
J: TRBJ2-7
size: -
CDR3: CASSNPGQTNSYEQYF
DNA: TGTGCCAGTAGTAATCCGGGACAAACGAACTCCTACGAGCAGTACTTC

D: -
V: TRBV9
J: TRBJ2-1
size: -
CDR3: CASSAGELRDVTYNEQFF
DNA: TGTGCCAGCAGCGCCGGGGAGCTCCGGGACGTGACTTACAATGAGCAGTTCTTC

D: TRBD1
V: TRBV5-8
J: TRBJ1-1
size: once
CDR3: CASSLDRGSTEAFF
DNA: TGTGCCAGCAGCCTTGACAGGGGAAGCACTGAAGCTTTCTTT

D: -
V: TRBV9
J: TRBJ2-5
size: -
CDR3: CASSGSGSKETQYF
DNA: TGTGCCAGCAGCGGGAGCGGGTCTAAAGAGACCCAGTACTTC

D: TRBD2
V: TRBV27
J: TRBJ2-7
size: -
CDR3: CASSLSMPSGSSNYEQYF
DNA: TGTGCCAGCAGTTTATCGATGCCTAGCGGGAGTTCAAACTACGAGCAGTACTTC

D: -
V: TRBV19
J: TRBJ1-5
size: -
CDR3: CASSDGLGQPQHF
DNA: TGTGCCAGTAGTGACGGGTTGGGTCAGCCCCAGCATTTT

D: -
V: TRBV28
J: TRBJ2-4
size: once
CDR3: CASSLSIAKNIQYF
DNA: TGTGCCAGCAGCCTATCAATAGCCAAAAACATTCAGTACTTC

D: TRBD2
V: TRBV4-2
J: TRBJ2-7
size: -
CDR3: CASSQEPWIAGGYEQYF
DNA: TGTGCCAGCAGCCAAGAACCCTGGATAGCGGGAGGATACGAGCAGTACTTC

D: TRBD2
V: TRBV28
J: TRBJ2-1
size: -
CDR3: CASSPGLSNEQFF
DNA: TGTGCCAGCAGCCCGGGACTAAGCAATGAGCAGTTCTTC

D: -
V: TRBV15
J: TRBJ2-7
size: -
CDR3: CATSRESSGYQEQYF
DNA: TGTGCCACCAGCAGAGAGAGTAGTGGGTATCAAGAGCAGTACTTC

D: -
V: TRBV28
J: TRBJ1-1
size: -
CDR3: CASSLSGVGTEAFF
DNA: TGTGCCAGCAGTTTGTCAGGGGTGGGCACTGAAGCTTTCTTT

D: -
V: TRBV27
J: TRBJ2-1
size: -
CDR3: CASSLSTELRDNEQFF
DNA: TGTGCCAGCAGTTTATCAACAGAGCTACGGGACAATGAGCAGTTCTTC

D: TRBD1
V: TRBV19
J: TRBJ1-6
size: -
CDR3: CASTIGQGANSPLHF
DNA: TGTGCCAGTACCATTGGACAGGGGGCTAATTCACCCCTCCACTTT

D: TRBD1
V: TRBV7-9
J: TRBJ2-7
size: -
CDR3: CASSSSRGPYEQYF
DNA: TGTGCCAGCAGCTCCTCGAGGGGGCCCTACGAGCAGTACTTC

D: -
V: TRBV28
J: TRBJ2-1
size: -
CDR3: CASSFSVYNEQFF
DNA: TGTGCCAGCAGTTTCTCGGTTTACAATGAGCAGTTCTTC

D: TRBD2
V: TRBV2
J: TRBJ2-3
size: -
CDR3: CASSEAPAVAGVAQYF
DNA: TGTGCCAGCAGTGAAGCTCCCGCGGTAGCGGGTGTGGCGCAGTATTTT

D: TRBD1
V: TRBV27
J: TRBJ2-7
size: -
CDR3: CASRDRYFYEQYF
DNA: TGTGCCAGCCGGGACAGATACTTCTACGAGCAGTACTTC

D: TRBD2
V: TRBV7-2
J: TRBJ2-7
size: -
CDR3: CASSLFRGLAGGWSYEQYF
DNA: TGTGCCAGCAGCCTGTTCCGGGGACTAGCGGGAGGATGGAGCTACGAGCAGTACTTC

D: -
V: TRBV9
J: TRBJ1-1
size: -
CDR3: CASSPPREGTEAFF
DNA: TGTGCCAGCAGCCCCCCGAGGGAGGGGACTGAAGCTTTCTTT

D: -
V: TRBV5-4
J: TRBJ2-7
size: -
CDR3: CASSPAGTAYEQYF
DNA: TGTGCCAGCAGCCCCGCGGGGACAGCCTACGAGCAGTACTTC

D: -
V: TRBV27
J: TRBJ2-7
size: -
CDR3: CASTMYEQYF
DNA: TGTGCCAGCACCATGTACGAGCAGTACTTC

D: -
V: TRBV7-2
J: TRBJ1-6
size: -
CDR3: CASSSTGISPLHF
DNA: TGTGCCAGCAGCAGTACAGGCATTTCACCCCTCCACTTT

D: -
V: TRBV27
J: TRBJ2-1
size: -
CDR3: CASSVVGEQFF
DNA: TGTGCCAGCAGTGTGGTCGGGGAGCAGTTCTTC

D: -
V: TRBV4-1
J: TRBJ2-3
size: -
CDR3: CASSQGAISTDTQYF
DNA: TGCGCCAGCAGCCAAGGGGCCATCAGCACAGATACGCAGTATTTT

D: TRBD2
V: TRBV2
J: TRBJ2-7
size: once
CDR3: CASRDGLAGVGEQYF
DNA: TGTGCCAGCAGGGACGGACTAGCGGGAGTGGGCGAGCAGTACTTC

D: -
V: TRBV9
J: TRBJ2-6
size: -
CDR3: CASSPEGTGANVLTF
DNA: TGTGCCAGCAGCCCTGAGGGAACTGGGGCCAACGTCCTGACTTTC

D: -
V: TRBV9
J: TRBJ2-5
size: -
CDR3: CASSVAGSRETQYF
DNA: TGTGCCAGCAGCGTAGCAGGGTCTCGAGAGACCCAGTACTTC

D: TRBD1
V: TRBV5-1
J: TRBJ1-2
size: -
CDR3: CASSPRDRPNYGYTF
DNA: TGCGCCAGCAGCCCGCGGGACAGGCCTAACTATGGCTACACCTTC

D: -
V: TRBV28
J: TRBJ1-2
size: -
CDR3: CASSWEPNYGYTF
DNA: TGTGCCAGCAGTTGGGAGCCTAACTATGGCTACACCTTC

D: -
V: TRBV28
J: TRBJ2-7
size: -
CDR3: CASKEVVAAYEQYF
DNA: TGTGCCAGCAAGGAGGTTGTAGCAGCCTACGAGCAGTACTTC

D: -
V: TRBV4-2
J: TRBJ2-1
size: -
CDR3: CASSQDADEQFF
DNA: TGTGCCAGCAGCCAAGATGCAGACGAGCAGTTCTTC

D: -
V: TRBV27
J: TRBJ2-1
size: -
CDR3: CASSLAISTPINEQFF
DNA: TGTGCCAGCAGTTTAGCAATTTCGACACCAATTAATGAGCAGTTCTTC

D: TRBD2
V: TRBV4-2
J: TRBJ2-1
size: -
CDR3: CASSQGIAGAYNEQFF
DNA: TGTGCCAGCAGCCAAGGAATAGCGGGTGCCTACAATGAGCAGTTCTTC

D: TRBD2
V: TRBV27
J: TRBJ2-1
size: -
CDR3: CASSLSTSSGSGNEQFF
DNA: TGTGCCAGCAGTTTAAGTACGTCCAGCGGGAGTGGCAATGAGCAGTTCTTC

D: TRBD2
V: TRBV29-1
J: TRBJ2-5
size: -
CDR3: CSVAGGELEETQYF
DNA: TGCAGCGTCGCCGGGGGGGAGTTAGAAGAGACCCAGTACTTC

D: -
V: TRBV13
J: TRBJ2-5
size: once
CDR3: CASSLWAFQETQYF
DNA: TGTGCCAGCAGCTTATGGGCTTTCCAAGAGACCCAGTACTTC

D: -
V: TRBV10-3
J: TRBJ1-2
size: -
CDR3: CAISESTAYIHGYTF
DNA: TGTGCCATCAGTGAGTCAACAGCATACATACATGGCTACACCTTC

D: -
V: TRBV15
J: TRBJ1-5
size: -
CDR3: CATSRARQSNQPQHF
DNA: TGTGCCACCAGCAGAGCACGACAGAGCAATCAGCCCCAGCATTTT

D: -
V: TRBV7-6
J: TRBJ1-1
size: -
CDR3: CASSLGRGQAFF
DNA: TGTGCCAGCAGCTTAGGGCGGGGGCAGGCTTTCTTT

D: -
V: TRBV6-5
J: TRBJ1-1
size: -
CDR3: CASSLSRNTEAFF
DNA: TGTGCCAGCAGTTTATCCAGGAACACTGAAGCTTTCTTT

D: -
V: TRBV5-4
J: TRBJ1-5
size: -
CDR3: CASSLEEQRIYSNQPQHF
DNA: TGTGCCAGCAGCTTGGAAGAACAGAGGATCTATAGCAATCAGCCCCAGCATTTT

D: -
V: TRBV6-5
J: TRBJ1-1
size: -
CDR3: CASSYLMGNTEAFF
DNA: TGTGCCAGCAGTTACCTGATGGGGAACACTGAAGCTTTCTTT

D: TRBD2
V: TRBV13
J: TRBJ2-2
size: -
CDR3: CASSFSLAGVNTGELFF
DNA: TGTGCCAGCAGCTTCTCCCTAGCGGGAGTAAACACCGGGGAGCTGTTTTTT

D: -
V: TRBV10-1
J: TRBJ2-2
size: -
CDR3: CASRMNTEYTGELFF
DNA: TGCGCCAGCAGAATGAACACGGAGTACACCGGGGAGCTGTTTTTT

D: -
V: TRBV6-5
J: TRBJ2-2
size: once
CDR3: CASSYDRPHGELFF
DNA: TGTGCCAGCAGTTACGACAGGCCCCACGGGGAGCTGTTTTTT

D: -
V: TRBV29-1
J: TRBJ2-7
size: -
CDR3: CSTTGNEGTYEQYF
DNA: TGCAGCACAACAGGAAACGAAGGGACCTACGAGCAGTACTTC

D: -
V: TRBV27
J: TRBJ2-2
size: once
CDR3: CASSPGAAGELFF
DNA: TGTGCCAGCAGTCCCGGTGCAGCCGGGGAGCTGTTTTTT

D: -
V: TRBV19
J: TRBJ1-5
size: few
CDR3: CASSIGQIGNQPQHF
DNA: TGTGCCAGTAGTATAGGACAGATTGGCAATCAGCCCCAGCATTTT

D: -
V: TRBV10-2
J: TRBJ2-1
size: -
CDR3: CASSESNEQFF
DNA: TGCGCCAGCAGTGAGTCGAATGAGCAGTTCTTC

D: -
V: TRBV28
J: TRBJ2-2
size: -
CDR3: CASSSLFQYTGELFF
DNA: TGTGCCAGCAGTTCCCTTTTCCAGTACACCGGGGAGCTGTTTTTT

D: -
V: TRBV7-9
J: TRBJ1-2
size: few
CDR3: CASLTPYGYTF
DNA: TGTGCCAGCCTTACCCCCTATGGCTACACCTTC

D: -
V: TRBV7-8
J: TRBJ1-5
size: -
CDR3: CASSPQGISNQPQHF
DNA: TGTGCCAGCAGCCCTCAGGGAATTAGCAATCAGCCCCAGCATTTT

D: -
V: TRBV7-6
J: TRBJ2-7
size: -
CDR3: CASSLLPGAGAFYEQYF
DNA: TGTGCCAGCAGCTTACTCCCCGGGGCGGGGGCTTTCTACGAGCAGTACTTC